The 15 T cell receptor beta chains reported below all come from one sample, sequenced in a study of beta chain features in type 1 diabetes. Findings and limits, study-wide: Shortening that was moderate but significant affected the TCRB CDR3s of Type 1 diabetes patients in all four CD4+ subsets.

Of the isolated RNA, all was reverse transcribed, and so the sequenced material was expressed TCRB transcripts. The protocol was immunoSEQ multiplex PCR, while the TCRdb copy is restricted to in-frame clones and leaves out a portion. The data contain hundreds of thousands of clones, about 14% of them seen just once; the ten biggest clones take up approximately 0.043%. For these receptors, no antigen is known. What was sequenced was naive CD4+ T cells from blood. These receptor sequences come from a man aged 18 to 30 with type 1 diabetes.

Comments on this clone: The same CDR3 also results from other DNA sequences found in this sample. V usage is TRBV20-1 and J usage is TRBJ1-1; D is ambiguous. Trimming removed 6 bases from V and 2 bases from J, with 7 bases in between. The CDR3 spans 11 residues. Per the germline V gene, CDR1 is DFQATT and CDR2 is SNEGSKA (reference sequence). This CDR3 reads CSAPENTEAFF. The CDR3 region has the DNA TGCAGTGCCCCCGAAAACACTGAAGCTTTCTTT.

The J gene is TRBJ2-1, the V gene TRBV18; perhaps TRBD1 as D (6 bases). CDR1 is KGHSH and CDR2 is LQKENI in the germline V gene. V lost 3 bases to trimming and J lost 2 bases, with 14 bases between them. The CDR3 covers 16 residues. The CDR3 sequence: CASSPQYRVAYNEQFF. The CDR3, as DNA: TGTGCCAGCTCACCCCAATACAGGGTGGCCTACAATGAGCAGTTCTTC.

Only a few counts were recorded for this clone. V usage is TRBV2 and J usage is TRBJ2-5; weak D call: TRBD2 (6 bases). Germline lookup yields CDR1 SNHLY and CDR2 FYNNEI. V lost 10 bases and J lost 1, with 16 bases in between. This CDR3 comprises 14 residues. The CDR3 loop reads CATGLRSSQETQYF. The CDR3 bases are TGTGCCACGGGACTTAGAAGTTCCCAAGAGACCCAGTACTTC.

The chain couples TRBV2 to TRBJ2-5, with 9 bases aligning to TRBD2. Per germline, CDR1 SNHLY and CDR2 FYNNEI. The CDR3 contains 16 residues. V lost 5 bases, J lost 2 bases, and 9 bases stayed unmatched. The CDR3 region has the DNA TGTGCCAGCAGTAGGGACGATCTAGCGGGGCAAGAGACCCAGTACTTC. It is translated as CASSRDDLAGQETQYF.

The chain employs TRBV5-1 and TRBJ2-5, with a possible D match to TRBD2 (5 bases). V lost 2 bases, J lost 7 bases, and 15 bases lay in between. This CDR3 spans 14 amino acids. Germline lookup yields CDR1 SGHRS and CDR2 YFSETQ. The CDR3 loop reads CASSFGLAVGTQYF. The DNA of the CDR3 is TGCGCCAGCAGCTTTGGTCTAGCCGTGGGGACCCAGTACTTC.

This clone was seen more than once but under ten times. V and J are TRBV7-2 and TRBJ2-7, with a tentative D call TRBD1 (5 bases). Germline V gene data show CDR1 as SGHTA and CDR2 as FQGNSA. The V gene lost 5 bases and the J gene lost 1 base, with 9 bases spanning the gap. The CDR3 loop spans 13 amino acids. The CDR3 loop reads CASSPQVSYEQYF. Written as DNA, the CDR3 is TGTGCCAGCAGCCCACAGGTTTCCTACGAGCAGTACTTC.

This clone was seen only a few times. The V call is TRBV5-6, the J call TRBJ2-7; D unresolved. The CDR3 is 11 amino acids. CDR1 is SGHDT and CDR2 is YYEEEE in the germline V gene. The germline V and J ends were trimmed by 7 bases and 3 bases, with 8 bases remaining between them. CDR3 sequence (DNA): TGTGCCAGCGTACATGGCTACGAGCAGTACTTC. Protein: CASVHGYEQYF.

In this sample, this clone turned up a few times. V usage is TRBV19 and J usage is TRBJ1-5, with 9 positions matching TRBD1. This CDR3 region has 17 residues. Trimming removed 6 bases from V and 1 base from J; junction bases left unmatched: 10. Germline V gives CDR1 LNHDA, CDR2 SQIVND (reference sequence). This chain's CDR3 is CASRNTGGLGSNQPQHF. CDR3 nucleotide sequence: TGTGCCAGTAGGAACACAGGGGGCTTAGGAAGCAATCAGCCCCAGCATTTT.

This clone was found once. This rearrangement joins TRBV4-3 to TRBJ2-3; D not certain. Trimming removed 1 base at V and 6 bases at J, with 8 bases between. The CDR3 loop spans 13 amino acids. Germline lookup yields CDR1 LGHNA and CDR2 YSLEER. For the CDR3, the DNA is TGCGCCAGCAGCCAAGGCCCTCAGGATACGCAGTATTTT. Protein product: CASSQGPQDTQYF.

This clone was picked up a small number of times. The gene calls are TRBV4-2 and TRBJ2-7; D remains ambiguous. The CDR3 runs 13 residues. Germline lookup yields CDR1 LGHNA and CDR2 YNFKEQ. Trimming stripped 3 bases from V and 4 bases from J, with 10 bases between. The CDR3 DNA sequence: TGTGCCAGCAGCCAGGACCAGAGTTACGAGCAGTACTTC. It translates to CASSQDQSYEQYF.

The chain has TRBV9 and TRBJ1-1, with D possibly being TRBD1 (5 bases). Germline V CDR1 and CDR2: SGDLS, YYNGEE. Trimming removed 0 bases at V and 4 bases at J, with 10 bases between. This CDR3 is 14 amino acids long. CDR3 loop: CASSVGVGGTEAFF. The CDR3, as DNA: TGTGCCAGCAGCGTAGGAGTGGGGGGCACTGAAGCTTTCTTT.

The chain links TRBV7-2 to TRBJ1-4; 7 nucleotides line up with TRBD1. Germline CDR1 and CDR2: SGHTA and FQGNSA. The CDR3 is 15 residues long. V lost 5 bases and J lost 8; bases outside the gene matches: 11. The CDR3 sequence: CASSAATGAREKLFF. In DNA, the CDR3 is TGTGCCAGCAGCGCCGCAACAGGGGCTAGGGAAAAACTGTTTTTT.

This clone was observed a handful of times. Other DNA sequences in this sample translate to the same CDR3. The gene calls are TRBV7-2 and TRBJ2-7, with no clear D. Germline-derived CDR1 and CDR2 are SGHTA and FQGNSA. The CDR3 loop spans 12 amino acids. Trimming left V 5 bases short and J 3 bases short, with 8 bases between. The CDR3 region has the DNA TGTGCCAGCAGCCCCAGCCGCTACGAGCAGTACTTC. Its translation: CASSPSRYEQYF. The full variable domain, with the rest looked up from reference TRBV7-2 and TRBJ2-7, is GAGVSQSPSNKVTEKGKDVELRCDPISGHTALYWYRQSLGQGLEFLIYFQGNSAPDKSGLPSDRFSAERTGGSVSTLTIQRTQQEDSAVYLCASSPSRYEQYFGPGTRLTVT.

The CDR3 DNA sequence: TGTGCCAGCTCACAGGGCGTAAGCTCCTACAATGAGCAGTTCTTC. Translation gives CASSQGVSSYNEQFF. The chain links TRBV18 to TRBJ2-1; D is undetermined. Germline V gene lookup returns CDR1 KGHSH and CDR2 LQKENI. The CDR3 is 15 amino acids. V was shortened by 4 bases and J by 0 bases, with 10 bases between the two germline ends.

About this clone: The identical CDR3 is also encoded by other nucleotide sequences in the sample. The chain carries TRBV30 and TRBJ2-3, with D hard to call. With 0 bases removed from V and 3 bases from J, the gap between germline ends came to 7 bases. CDR1 GTSNPN and CDR2 SVGIG come from the germline V gene (reference sequence). CDR3 length equals 13 residues. The CDR3 loop is CAWSVGTTDTQYF. The CDR3 DNA is TGTGCCTGGAGTGTAGGAACGACAGATACGCAGTATTTT. Full variable domain (rest looked up from reference TRBV30 and TRBJ2-3): SQTIHQWPATLVQPVGSPLSLECTVEGTSNPNLYWYRQAAGRGLQLLFYSVGIGQISSEVPQNLSASRPQDRQFILSSKKLLLSDSGFYLCAWSVGTTDTQYFGPGTRLTVL.